The 15 T cell receptor beta chains presented below share a single source sample, sequenced in a study of post-analysis software for immune sequencing data. Notes on the study in general: Patients had higher frequencies than controls of a few TRBV segments, including TRBV5-6, TRBV5-1 and TRBV20-1.

The library was made from cDNA and included unique molecular identifiers. TCRdb processed the PCR reads anew with MiXCR; each CDR3 protein has one entry. The sample includes roughly 400,000 distinct CDR3 sequences, more than 30% seen only once; the top ten take 6% to 9%. These receptors are not linked to any known antigen. Sequenced input: blood. These receptors were taken from a girl aged 2 to 10 with multiple sclerosis.

The chain joins TRBV4-1 to TRBJ2-7; tentatively, D is TRBD2 (5 bases). Germline V lookup: CDR1 MGHRA, CDR2 YSYEKL. The CDR3 is 13 residues long. Trimming shortened V by 4 bases and J by 3 bases, and 10 bases separated the two germline ends. CDR3 amino acids: CASSLAGDYEQYF. The CDR3 nucleotides are TGCGCCAGCAGCCTCGCCGGGGACTACGAGCAGTACTTC.

CDR3 nucleotide sequence: TGTGCCTGGGACGCTGCAGATACGCAGTATTTT. Protein: CAWDAADTQYF. The chain combines TRBV30 with TRBJ2-3; D is uncertain. V was cut by 5 bases and J by 4 bases, with 7 bases left in between. The CDR3 is 11 amino acids. CDR1 and CDR2 from the germline V gene are GTSNPN and SVGIG (reference sequence). The full variable domain, with the rest looked up from reference TRBV30 and TRBJ2-3, is SQTIHQWPATLVQPVGSPLSLECTVEGTSNPNLYWYRQAAGRGLQLLFYSVGIGQISSEVPQNLSASRPQDRQFILSSKKLLLSDSGFYLCAWDAADTQYFGPGTRLTVL.

The chain is built from TRBV5-1 and TRBJ2-1; D is undetermined. Germline CDR1 is SGHRS and CDR2 is YFSETQ. Trimming stripped 1 base from V and 4 bases from J, with 9 bases between. The CDR3 consists of 14 residues. The CDR3 sequence is CASSLPTNYNEQFF. The CDR3, as DNA: TGCGCCAGCAGCTTGCCCACTAATTACAATGAGCAGTTCTTC. The whole variable domain, filled in from reference TRBV5-1 and TRBJ2-1, reads KAGVTQTPRYLIKTRGQQVTLSCSPISGHRSVSWYQQTPGQGLQFLFEYFSETQRNKGNFPGRFSGRQFSNSRSEMNVSTLELGDSALYLCASSLPTNYNEQFFGPGTRLTVL.

This clonotype appeared a few times. The chain employs TRBV14 and TRBJ2-1; TRBD2 is a possible D gene (5 bases). V lost 0 bases, J lost 3 bases, and 12 bases lay in between. CDR3 length: 16 amino acids. Germline V gives CDR1 SGHDN, CDR2 FVKESK. The CDR3 bases are TGTGCCAGCAGCCAAGAAGGAGGTACGATCTACAATGAGCAGTTCTTC. The encoded protein is CASSQEGGTIYNEQFF.

This chain links TRBV10-3 with TRBJ1-1; no clear D. V was cut by 6 bases and J by 0 bases, with 8 bases left in between. Germline-derived CDR1 and CDR2 are ENHRY and SYGVKD. The CDR3 covers 13 residues. The CDR3 DNA reads TGTGCCATCAGGACGGTACTGAACACTGAAGCTTTCTTT. This sequence encodes CAIRTVLNTEAFF.

The chain is built from TRBV12-3 or TRBV12-4 and TRBJ2-1; 10 nucleotides match TRBD2. The length of the CDR3 is 15 residues. V trimming: 3 bases; J trimming: 6 bases; junction bases outside the gene matches: 5. DNA for the CDR3: TGTGCCAGCAGTTTCTCAGCGGGAGGGCCCAATGAGCAGTTCTTC. It yields the protein CASSFSAGGPNEQFF.

This clonotype has a handful of counts. The chain combines TRBV7-3 with TRBJ2-1; D is unresolved. Trimming stripped 3 bases from V and 5 bases from J, with 8 bases between. From germline, CDR1 is SGHTA and CDR2 FQGTGA. The CDR3 covers 13 residues. This chain's CDR3 is CASSFRRDNEQFF. DNA for the CDR3: TGTGCCAGCAGCTTCAGACGGGACAATGAGCAGTTCTTC. The whole variable domain, filled in from reference TRBV7-3 and TRBJ2-1, reads GAGVSQTPSNKVTEKGKYVELRCDPISGHTALYWYRQSLGQGPEFLIYFQGTGAADDSGLPNDRFFAVRPEGSVSTLKIQRTERGDSAVYLCASSFRRDNEQFFGPGTRLTVL.

This clonotype showed up just a few times. This chain joins TRBV28 and TRBJ2-1; 10 bases are a match to TRBD2. J lost 10 bases, V lost 5 bases, and 5 bases had no gene match. The length of the CDR3 is 13 residues. CDR1 and CDR2 from the germline V gene are MDHEN and SYDVKM. Here the CDR3 reads CASSVAGGGEQFF. CDR3 sequence (DNA): TGTGCCAGCAGTGTAGCGGGGGGTGGGGAGCAGTTCTTC.

V and J are TRBV9 and TRBJ2-4, with a tentative D call TRBD2 (6 bases). The J call is in doubt because the DNA end fits TRBJ2-7 better. The CDR3 length is 13 residues. Germline V gene data show CDR1 as SGDLS and CDR2 as YYNGEE. The CDR3 nucleotides read TGTGCCAGCAGCGTAGAACGGGGGACCGAGCAGTACTTC. This encodes CASSVERGTEQYF.

This CDR3 reads CASSQGTNGIREQFF. DNA for the CDR3: TGCGCCAGCAGCCAAGGGACGAACGGGATTCGTGAGCAGTTCTTC. The chain uses TRBV4-3 and TRBJ2-1; possible D gene TRBD2, 5 bases. The V end was cut by 1 base, the J end by 9 bases, with 16 bases between. Germline V gene data show CDR1 as LGHNA and CDR2 as YSLEER. The CDR3 runs to 15 residues.

This chain joins TRBV18 and TRBJ2-4, with TRBD2 matching 9 bases. The closer fit of TRBJ2-5 to the DNA end suggests the J call may be wrong. The CDR3 is made up of 17 amino acids. Germline loops: CDR1 KGHSH, CDR2 LQKENI. DNA for the CDR3: TGTGCCAGCTCACCACTGAGCGGGGGGCCTGAGGCGGAGACCCAGTACTTC. The encoded protein is CASSPLSGGPEAETQYF.

V is TRBV30 and J is TRBJ1-1; D gene unclear. There are 13 residues in the CDR3. The germline V gene encodes CDR1 GTSNPN and CDR2 SVGIG (reference sequence). Trimming removed 0 bases at V and 4 bases at J, with 9 bases between. The CDR3 sequence: CAWSVYEGTEAFF. The CDR3 DNA follows: TGTGCCTGGAGTGTATATGAGGGCACTGAAGCTTTCTTT.

This clonotype was counted between two and nine times. Its ends do not fully match the called genes, so a read error is possible. The chain uses TRBV7-7 and TRBJ2-3; tentative D call: TRBD2 (5 bases). Germline assignment: CDR1 SSHAT and CDR2 FNYEAQ (reference sequence). The CDR3 consists of 13 residues. CDR3 coding DNA: TGTGCTAGCAGCCTTTCCGAGGGAGATACGCAGTATTTT. It encodes CASSLSEGDTQYF. Full variable domain (missing parts from reference TRBV7-7 and TRBJ2-3): GAGVSQSPRYKVTKRGQDVTLRCDPISSHATLYWYQQALGQGPEFLTYFNYEAQPDKSGLPSDRFSAERPEGSISTLTIQRTEQRDSAMYRCASSLSEGDTQYFGPGTRLTVL.

This clonotype has a handful of counts. The chain employs TRBV20-1 and TRBJ2-7, with a possible D match to TRBD2 (6 bases). Trimming removed 6 bases from V and 0 bases from J, with 15 bases in between. The length of the CDR3 is 14 residues. CDR1 and CDR2 (germline): DFQATT, SNEGSKA (reference sequence). The CDR3 spells CSAIRDFLSYEQYF. CDR3 bases: TGCAGTGCCATCCGGGACTTTCTCTCCTACGAGCAGTACTTC.

This clonotype has a handful of counts. V is TRBV10-3 and J is TRBJ1-4; TRBD1 matches at 7 bases. The CDR3 totals 16 residues. V shed 0 bases, J shed 3 bases, and the junction held 4 bases outside the gene matches. Germline V gives CDR1 ENHRY, CDR2 SYGVKD. The CDR3 is CAISESPTGANEKLFF. The DNA for the CDR3 is TGTGCCATCAGTGAGTCCCCCACAGGGGCTAATGAAAAACTGTTTTTT.